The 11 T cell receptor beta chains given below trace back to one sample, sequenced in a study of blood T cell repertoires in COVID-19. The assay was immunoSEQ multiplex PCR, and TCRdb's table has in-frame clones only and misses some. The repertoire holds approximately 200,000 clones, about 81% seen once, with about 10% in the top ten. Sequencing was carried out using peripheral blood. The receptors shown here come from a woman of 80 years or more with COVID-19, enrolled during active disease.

The CDR3 DNA is TGTGCCAGCAGTTTCCAGGGAAACGGGGAGCTGTTTTTT. Encoded protein: CASSFQGNGELFF. The chain links TRBV28 to TRBJ2-2, with a weak D call TRBD1 (5 bases). CDR1 is MDHEN, CDR2 SYDVKM, per germline. This CDR3 has 13 amino acids. Trimming cost V 3 bases and J 7 bases, with 9 bases left between them.

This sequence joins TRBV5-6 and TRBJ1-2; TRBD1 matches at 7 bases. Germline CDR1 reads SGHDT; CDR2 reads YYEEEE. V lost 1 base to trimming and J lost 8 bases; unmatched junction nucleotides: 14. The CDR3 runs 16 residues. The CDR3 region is CASSLRQGQNPLGYTF. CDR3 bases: TGTGCCAGCAGCTTGCGCCAGGGACAGAACCCTTTAGGCTACACCTTC.

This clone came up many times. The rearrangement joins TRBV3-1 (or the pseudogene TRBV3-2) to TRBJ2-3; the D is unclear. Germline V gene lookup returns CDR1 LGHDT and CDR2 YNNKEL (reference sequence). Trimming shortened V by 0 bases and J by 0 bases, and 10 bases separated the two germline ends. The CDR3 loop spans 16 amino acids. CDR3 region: CASSQDPGTSTDTQYF. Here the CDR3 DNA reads TGTGCCAGCAGCCAAGATCCGGGTACTAGCACAGATACGCAGTATTTT.

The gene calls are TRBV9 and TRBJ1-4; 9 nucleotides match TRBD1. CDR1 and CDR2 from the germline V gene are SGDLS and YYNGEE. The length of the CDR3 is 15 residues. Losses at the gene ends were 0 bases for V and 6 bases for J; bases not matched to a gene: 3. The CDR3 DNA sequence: TGTGCCAGCAGCGTAGCCGGACAGGGGCATGAAAAACTGTTTTTT. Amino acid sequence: CASSVAGQGHEKLFF.

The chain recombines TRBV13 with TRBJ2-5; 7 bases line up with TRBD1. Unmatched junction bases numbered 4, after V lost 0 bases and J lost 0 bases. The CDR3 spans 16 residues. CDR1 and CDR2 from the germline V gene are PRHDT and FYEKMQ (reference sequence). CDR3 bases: TGTGCCAGCAGCTTAGGTTCAGGGGGTTACCAAGAGACCCAGTACTTC. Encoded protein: CASSLGSGGYQETQYF.

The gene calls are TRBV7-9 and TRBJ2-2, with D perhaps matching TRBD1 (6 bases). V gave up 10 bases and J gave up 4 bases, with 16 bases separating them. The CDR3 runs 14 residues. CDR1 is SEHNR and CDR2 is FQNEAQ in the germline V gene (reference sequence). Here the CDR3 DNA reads TGTGCCACGCCTCAGGGGAGTAGCACCGGGGAGCTGTTTTTT. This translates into CATPQGSSTGELFF.

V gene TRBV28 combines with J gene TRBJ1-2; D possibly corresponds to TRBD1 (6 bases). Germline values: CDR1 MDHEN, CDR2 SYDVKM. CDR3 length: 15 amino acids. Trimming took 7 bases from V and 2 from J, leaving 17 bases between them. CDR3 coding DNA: TGTGCCAGCAAGGAAGCAGGGGATCCCAACTATGGCTACACCTTC. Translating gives CASKEAGDPNYGYTF.

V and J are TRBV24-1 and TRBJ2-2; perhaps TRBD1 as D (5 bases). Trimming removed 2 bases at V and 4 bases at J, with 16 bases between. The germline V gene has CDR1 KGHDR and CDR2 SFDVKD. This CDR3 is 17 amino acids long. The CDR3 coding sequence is TGTGCCACCAGTGATTCCCCAGGCAGGGCGAGCACCGGGGAGCTGTTTTTT. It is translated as CATSDSPGRASTGELFF.

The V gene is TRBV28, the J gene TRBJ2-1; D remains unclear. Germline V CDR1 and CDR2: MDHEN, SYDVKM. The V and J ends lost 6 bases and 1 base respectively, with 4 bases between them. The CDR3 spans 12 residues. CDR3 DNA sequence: TGTGCCAGCAGCCCATCCTACAATGAGCAGTTCTTC. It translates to CASSPSYNEQFF.

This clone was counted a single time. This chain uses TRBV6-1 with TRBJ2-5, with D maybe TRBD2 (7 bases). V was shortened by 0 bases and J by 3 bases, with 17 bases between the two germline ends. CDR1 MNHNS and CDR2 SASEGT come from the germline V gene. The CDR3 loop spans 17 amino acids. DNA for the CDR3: TGTGCCAGCAGTGAAGCTGCGGGGGCGCACTCAGAAGAGACCCAGTACTTC. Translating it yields CASSEAAGAHSEETQYF.

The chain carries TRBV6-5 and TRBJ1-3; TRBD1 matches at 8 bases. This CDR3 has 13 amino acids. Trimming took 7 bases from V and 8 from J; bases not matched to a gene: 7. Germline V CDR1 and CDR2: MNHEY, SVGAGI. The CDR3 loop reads CASIRQGAYTIYF. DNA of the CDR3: TGTGCCAGCATCCGGCAGGGGGCTTACACCATATATTTT.